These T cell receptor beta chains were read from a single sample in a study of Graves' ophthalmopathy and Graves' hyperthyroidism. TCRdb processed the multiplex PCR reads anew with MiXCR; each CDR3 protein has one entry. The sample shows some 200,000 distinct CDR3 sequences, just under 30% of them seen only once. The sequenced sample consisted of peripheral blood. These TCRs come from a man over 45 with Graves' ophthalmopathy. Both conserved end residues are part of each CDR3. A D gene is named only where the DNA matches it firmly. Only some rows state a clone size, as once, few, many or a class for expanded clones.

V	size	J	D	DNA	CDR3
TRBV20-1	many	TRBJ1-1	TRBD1	TGCAGTGCTAGAGAGGGACAGAAGAACACTGAAGCTTTCTTT	CSAREGQKNTEAFF
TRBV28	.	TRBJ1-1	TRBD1	TGTGCCTGGGAGACAGGGTCCGGGGGGAACACTGAAGCTTTCTTT	CAWETGSGGNTEAFF
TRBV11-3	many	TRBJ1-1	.	TGTGCCAGCAGCTTAGATAGTGACACTGAAGCTTTCTTT	CASSLDSDTEAFF
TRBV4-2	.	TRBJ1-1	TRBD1	TGTGCCAGCACCCAAGGTCGAAGCGTAGGGGGCGGTACTGAAGCTTTCTTT	CASTQGRSVGGGTEAFF
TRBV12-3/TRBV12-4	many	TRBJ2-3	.	TGTGCCAGCAGTCACGCAGAGGGGGTAGATACGCAGTATTTT	CASSHAEGVDTQYF
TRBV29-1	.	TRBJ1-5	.	TGCAGCGTTGTCGGGCTCGGAATAAATCAGCCCCAGCATTTT	CSVVGLGINQPQHF
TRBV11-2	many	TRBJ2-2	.	TGTGCCAGCAGCTTAGAGGGCTGGGCTAGTCGGACCGGGGAGCTGTTTTTT	CASSLEGWASRTGELFF
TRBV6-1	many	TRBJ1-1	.	TGTGCCAGCAGTGTAAACCCAGGGACTGAAGCTTTCTTT	CASSVNPGTEAFF
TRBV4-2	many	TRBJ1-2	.	TGTGCCAGCAGCCATCCCACCCCAGAGGGAGAAAACTATGGCTACACCTTC	CASSHPTPEGENYGYTF
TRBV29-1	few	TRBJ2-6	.	TGCAGCGTTGATTTTGCAGGACCTTCTGGGGCCAACGTCCTGACTTTC	CSVDFAGPSGANVLTF
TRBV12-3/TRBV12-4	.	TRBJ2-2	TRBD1	TGTGCCATACCTGGGACAGCCACCGGGGAGCTGTTTTTT	CAIPGTATGELFF
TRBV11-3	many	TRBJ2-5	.	TGTGCCAGCAGCTTAGATCTAGACTTGGAACTTGAGACCCAGTACTTC	CASSLDLDLELETQYF
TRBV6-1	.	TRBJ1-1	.	TGTGCCAGCGTCACATATCTGGCGAACACTGAAGCTTTCTTT	CASVTYLANTEAFF
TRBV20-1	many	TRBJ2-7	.	TGCAGTGCAACGGACATCGGGGGCCGGCGCGAGCAGTACTTC	CSATDIGGRREQYF
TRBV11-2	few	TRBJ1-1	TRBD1	TGTGCCAGCAGCTCCTCCGGGACAGGGGACACTGAAGCTTTCTTT	CASSSSGTGDTEAFF
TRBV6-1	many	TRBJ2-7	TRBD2	TGTGCCAGCAGTGGTGGGTTGTTTGTTTGGGGAGGGAACTACGAGCAGTACTTC	CASSGGLFVWGGNYEQYF
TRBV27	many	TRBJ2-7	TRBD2	TGTGCCACCAAGGCGGGAGGGTACTACGAGCAGTACTTC	CATKAGGYYEQYF
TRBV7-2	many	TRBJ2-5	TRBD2	TGTGCCAGCAGCTTAGGACTAGCGGAACAAGAGACCCAGTACTTC	CASSLGLAEQETQYF
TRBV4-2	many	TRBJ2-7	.	TGTGCCAGCAGCCAAGAAGGGGGGTGGTCCTACGAGCAGTACTTC	CASSQEGGWSYEQYF
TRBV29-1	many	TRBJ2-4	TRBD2	TGCAGCGTCGCCCCGGGACTAGCGGGAGATTACCAGTACTTC	CSVAPGLAGDYQYF
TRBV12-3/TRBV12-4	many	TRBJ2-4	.	TGTGCCAGCAGCCCCATAGGGGGGAACATTCAGTACTTC	CASSPIGGNIQYF
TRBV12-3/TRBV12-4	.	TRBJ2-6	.	TGTGCCAGCAGTGGGGGGGCAGGGGCTGGGGCCAACGTCCTGACTTTC	CASSGGAGAGANVLTF
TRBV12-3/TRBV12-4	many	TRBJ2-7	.	TGTGCCAGCAGTTTCGATGCAGCAACGAAGCAGTACTTC	CASSFDAATKQYF
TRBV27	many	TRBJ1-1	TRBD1	TGTGCCAGCGGGGACAGGGGTAACACTGAAGCTTTCTTT	CASGDRGNTEAFF
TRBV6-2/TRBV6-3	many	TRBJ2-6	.	TGTGCCAGCAGTTCCCTCTCTGGGGCCAACGTCCTGACTTTC	CASSSLSGANVLTF
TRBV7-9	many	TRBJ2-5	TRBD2	TGTGCCAGCAGCTCGGGACTAGCGGGCGCTACGGAGACCCAGTACTTC	CASSSGLAGATETQYF
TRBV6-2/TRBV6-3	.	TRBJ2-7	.	TGTGCCAGCAGTTCTCCACAGGGTGGCTACGAGCAGTACTTC	CASSSPQGGYEQYF
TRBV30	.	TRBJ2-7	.	TGTGCCTGGAGTGAGGTGGACGAGCAGTACTTC	CAWSEVDEQYF
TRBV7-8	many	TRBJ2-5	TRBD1	TGTGCCAGCAGCTTAAAAACAACAGGGGTTGAAGAGACCCAGTACTTC	CASSLKTTGVEETQYF
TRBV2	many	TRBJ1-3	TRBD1	TGTGCCAGTGCCGGGACAGTTGGAAACACCATATATTTT	CASAGTVGNTIYF
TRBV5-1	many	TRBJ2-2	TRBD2	TGCGCCAGCAGCCCCTCGGGACTAGGTCTCACCGGGGAGCTGTTTTTT	CASSPSGLGLTGELFF
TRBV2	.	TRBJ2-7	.	TGTGCCAGCAGTGAAGAATTGGCCGACCAGTACTTC	CASSEELADQYF
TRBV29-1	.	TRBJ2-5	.	TGCAGCGTTGTACCCCGTGGGATTGAGACCCAGTACTTC	CSVVPRGIETQYF
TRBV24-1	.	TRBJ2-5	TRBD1	TGTGCCACCAGTGGTCGGACAGGTGAAGAGACCCAGTACTTC	CATSGRTGEETQYF
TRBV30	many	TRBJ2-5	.	TGTGCCTGGAGTGTAACTCAGCGCGAGACCCAGTACTTC	CAWSVTQRETQYF
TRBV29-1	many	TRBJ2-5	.	TGCAGCGTTGGGGGCCCTCAAGAGACCCAGTACTTC	CSVGGPQETQYF
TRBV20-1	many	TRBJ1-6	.	TGCAGTGTCCGAACAGGACGGGATAATTCACCCCTCCACTTT	CSVRTGRDNSPLHF
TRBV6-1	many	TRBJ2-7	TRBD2	TGTGCCAGCAAGGGACTAGCGGGAGAGGATGACGAGCAGTACTTC	CASKGLAGEDDEQYF
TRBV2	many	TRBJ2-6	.	TGTGCCAGCATGAGGAGTGTGAGGGCCAACGTCCTGACTTTC	CASMRSVRANVLTF
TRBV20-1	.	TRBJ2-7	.	TGCAGTGCTAGAGTATCCCAAGACGGCGACTACGAGCAGTACTTC	CSARVSQDGDYEQYF
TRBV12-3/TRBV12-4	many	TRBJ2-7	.	TGTGCCAGCAGTCAGCGGGCCGGGGGTCACGAGCAGTACTTC	CASSQRAGGHEQYF
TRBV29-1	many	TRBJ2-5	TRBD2	TGCAGCGCTACACCTAGCGGGAGGGAGGGGACCCAGTACTTC	CSATPSGREGTQYF
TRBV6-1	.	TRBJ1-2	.	TGTGCCAGCAGTCCCCGGGGCCTTAACTATGGCTACACCTTC	CASSPRGLNYGYTF
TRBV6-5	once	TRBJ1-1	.	TGTGCCAGCAGTCTACATCAGGTGAACACTGAAGCTTTCTTT	CASSLHQVNTEAFF
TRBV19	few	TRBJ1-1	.	TGTGCCAGTAGTATGGACGTGAATACACTGTATACTGAAGCTTTCTTT	CASSMDVNTLYTEAFF
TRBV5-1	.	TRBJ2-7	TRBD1	TGCGCCAGCAGCCGCGACAGGGGTGCCTCCTACGAGCAGTACTTC	CASSRDRGASYEQYF
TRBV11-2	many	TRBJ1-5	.	TGTGCCAGCAGCCAAGAACGGGACGGTCAGCCCCAGCATTTT	CASSQERDGQPQHF
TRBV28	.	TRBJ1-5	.	TGTGCCAGCACATTAGGGACCCCCACAGGGTATCAGCCCCAGCATTTT	CASTLGTPTGYQPQHF
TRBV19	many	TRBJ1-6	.	TGTGCCTCTAAAGGGGACCGCGATTCACCCCTCCACTTT	CASKGDRDSPLHF
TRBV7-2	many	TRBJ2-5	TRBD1	TGTGCCAGCAGCTCGACAGGGGGCGTAGAGACCCAGTACTTC	CASSSTGGVETQYF
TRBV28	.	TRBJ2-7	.	TGTGCCAGCAGTTTCATGACTAGGCGGGCCTACGAGCAGTACTTC	CASSFMTRRAYEQYF
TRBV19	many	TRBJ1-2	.	TGTGCCAGCCAAACAGGGTATGGCTACACCTTC	CASQTGYGYTF